The clone carrying this TCR beta chain has at least ten counts. The antigen is not known. On each TCR cDNA molecule, a unique molecular identifier was present. MiXCR was run by TCRdb on the 5' RACE reads, yielding one entry per CDR3 protein. The profile shows about 100,000 distinct CDR3 sequences, 3.5% to 5% of them singletons. The record originates from a study of spatial heterogeneity in lung cancer. Study information: Alpha-chain sequences were detected in numbers that were consistently lower than beta-chain sequences. Broader study findings: Tumor mutation counts were tracked by expanded intratumoral alpha and beta TCR counts.

The time point denotes: sample taken at primary tumor resection. This specimen was lung tumor tissue, taken at surgery. This TCR was sampled from a male donor with early-stage non-small cell lung cancer.

The CDR3 loop reads CASSLVGVYEQYF. CDR3 bases: TGCGCCAGCAGCTTGGTGGGGGTGTACGAGCAGTACTTC. The chain carries TRBV5-1 and TRBJ2-7, with D perhaps TRBD1 or TRBD2 (5 bases each). In germline, CDR1 is SGHRS, CDR2 YFSETQ. V lost 0 bases and J lost 4, with 8 bases in between. This CDR3 has 13 amino acids.